This passage covers 32 T cell receptor beta chains from one sample sequenced in a study of tumor and adjacent non-tumor tissue in lung cancer. This sample's RNA came from whole unsorted tissue. This non-tumor lung sample came from over 3 cm beyond the tumor edge. TCRbeta libraries were built with three rounds of nested PCR, modified from ARM-PCR. TCRdb independently ran MiXCR on the multiplex PCR reads; one entry per CDR3 protein. Of around 99,000 distinct CDR3 sequences in the sample, around 57% are singletons; the top ten hold roughly 19%. Material: distant non-tumor lung tissue. The source of these receptors is a man aged 55 to 70 with non-small cell lung cancer.

Comment on this clonotype: This could be a read error, since a much larger clone is one nucleotide away. The V and J genes are TRBV6-1 and TRBJ1-5; TRBD1 aligns across 9 bases. The CDR3 runs 14 residues. Germline V gives CDR1 MNHNS, CDR2 SASEGT. With V trimmed by 4 bases and J by 3 bases, 1 base remained unmatched. CDR3 loop: CASSGQGDNQPQHF. CDR3 in DNA: TGTGCCAGCAGTGGACAGGGGGACAATCAGCCCCAGCATTTT.

The genes are TRBV28 and TRBJ2-1; 9 bases are shared with TRBD2. The CDR3 loop spans 15 amino acids. Germline CDR1 is MDHEN and CDR2 is SYDVKM. After removal of 7 bases from V and 6 bases from J, the junction contained 10 bases not matched to a gene. The CDR3 sequence: CASNIIAGVVNEQFF. The DNA for the CDR3 is TGTGCCAGCAATATCATAGCGGGAGTCGTCAATGAGCAGTTCTTC.

Regarding this clonotype: The junction does not match germline at one end; this may be a read error. The J gene is TRBJ2-1, the V gene TRBV11-2; the D gene could be TRBD1 or TRBD2 (7 bases each). The CDR3 sequence is 19 residues long. Germline V gene lookup returns CDR1 SGHAT and CDR2 FQNNGV. CDR3 nucleotide sequence: TGTGCCAGCAGCGGACTAGGACAGGTAGACAGTAGACCCTACAATAAGCAGTCCTTC. As protein: CASSGLGQVDSRPYNKQSF.

The chain links TRBV21-1 to TRBJ1-2. TRBV21-1 is a pseudogene locus. This CDR3 has 13 amino acids. CDR3 amino acids: CASSKGGKQGYTF. CDR3 bases: TGTGCCAGCAGCAAAGGCGGGAAACAAGGCTACACCTTC.

Of note for this clonotype: At one boundary the junction diverges from the germline segment, which might be a read error. The V and J genes are TRBV6-2 or TRBV6-3 and TRBJ1-4, with D uncertain. Germline V lookup: CDR1 MNHEY, CDR2 SVGEGT. This CDR3 region has 14 residues. CDR3 sequence reads: CASSRYATNEKLFF. The CDR3 nucleotides read TGTGCCAGCAGTCGGTACGCGACTAATGAAAAACTGTTTTTC.

This clonotype appeared a few times. An end of the junction differs from the germline gene, which may be a read error. This chain uses TRBV6-6 with TRBJ2-3; 12 bases align to TRBD2. CDR3 size: 18 residues. Germline V gene lookup returns CDR1 MNHNY and CDR2 SVGAGI (reference sequence). CDR3 in amino acids: CGSSYLAGGPSSTYTQYF. CDR3 nucleotides: TGTGGCAGCAGTTACCTAGCGGGGGGGCCATCGAGCACATATACGCAGTATTTT.

This clonotype appeared many times. The chain joins TRBV4-1 to TRBJ1-3; D is uncertain. The CDR3 has 15 residues. Trimming stripped 0 bases from V and 0 bases from J, with 6 bases between. Germline V CDR1 and CDR2: MGHRA, YSYEKL. The CDR3 DNA follows: TGCGCCAGCAGCCAAGATGAGGGCTCTGGAAACACCATATATTTT. Residues: CASSQDEGSGNTIYF.

In this sample, this clonotype turned up a few times. The V call is TRBV12-3 or TRBV12-4, the J call TRBJ1-2; D is unresolved. Trimming removed 4 bases at V and 8 bases at J, with 8 bases between. The CDR3 has 11 amino acids. The CDR3 reads CASSSDEGYTF. The CDR3 coding sequence is TGTGCCAGCAGTTCAGACGAAGGCTACACCTTC.

This clonotype occurred a few times. CDR3 protein: CASSGRTDLGNTIYF. Written as DNA, the CDR3 is TGTGCCAGCAGCGGCCGGACAGATCTTGGAAACACCATATATTTT. The rearrangement links TRBV2 to TRBJ1-3, with D possibly TRBD1 on 6 matching bases. The CDR3 is 15 residues long. Germline CDR1 is SNHLY and CDR2 is FYNNEI. Trimming shortened V by 6 bases and J by 3 bases, and 15 bases separated the two germline ends.

Regarding this clonotype: In this CDR3 the conserved last residue, phenylalanine or tryptophan, is missing, so a read error is likely. The chain carries TRBV12-3 or TRBV12-4 and TRBJ2-1; D could derive from TRBD1 or TRBD2 (6 bases each). The CDR3 length is 14 residues. Trimming cost V 6 bases and J 8 bases, with 17 bases left between them. CDR3 sequence: CASRSWGAWDEQFV. The CDR3 DNA follows: TGTGCCAGCAGGAGCTGGGGGGCTTGGGATGAGCAGTTCGTC.

This clonotype was counted at least ten times. One end of the junction does not line up with germline, which may come from a read error. The V gene is TRBV11-2, the J gene TRBJ2-3; the match to TRBD2 covers 15 bases. This CDR3 region has 19 residues. CDR1 and CDR2 (germline): SGHAT, FQNNGV. In nucleotides, the CDR3 is TGTGCCAGCAGCCTCCCCGGGACTAGCGGGGGGCGGAGCACAGGTACGCAGTATTTT. It codes for CASSLPGTSGGRSTGTQYF. Full variable domain (missing parts from reference TRBV11-2 and TRBJ2-3): EAGVAQSPRYKIIEKRQSVAFWCNPISGHATLYWYQQILGQGPKLLIQFQNNGVVDDSQLPKDRFSAERLKGVDSTLKIQPAKLEDSAVYLCASSLPGTSGGRSTGTQYFGPGTRLTVL.

As regards this clonotype: This CDR3 is missing its conserved last phenylalanine or tryptophan, likely due to a read error. V gene TRBV25-1 combines with J gene TRBJ1-4, with 11 positions matching TRBD1. V lost 3 bases, J lost 7 bases, and 4 bases stayed unmatched. Germline V gives CDR1 MGHDK, CDR2 SYGVNS. The CDR3 totals 15 residues. For the CDR3, the DNA is TGTGCCAGCAGTGACCCGGGACAGGGGGGTGAAAAACTGTTTCTT. Protein: CASSDPGQGGEKLFL.

This clonotype has only a few counts. This may be a read error, as it is one base from a much larger clone. The V and J genes are TRBV14 and TRBJ2-7; D is unclear. This CDR3 is 14 amino acids long. Per germline, CDR1 SGHDN and CDR2 FVKESK. This chain's CDR3 is CASNQSGTAYEQYF. CDR3 nucleotide sequence: TGTGCCAGCAACCAATCGGGTACAGCCTACGAGCAGTACTTC.

This clonotype was counted a few times. A much more abundant neighbour one base away suggests this may be a read error. The chain employs TRBV28 and TRBJ1-2; D gene ambiguous. The CDR3 has 12 amino acids. Per the germline V gene, CDR1 is MDHEN and CDR2 is SYDVKM. Trimming took off 1 base at V and 10 bases at J, with 10 bases between the two ends. CDR3 amino acids: CASSLSGVDYTF. The DNA for the CDR3 is TGTGCCAGCAGTTTATCGGGCGTTGACTACACCTTC.

The table lists this clonotype with a few counts. This rearrangement joins TRBV7-9 to TRBJ2-3; 7 bases align to TRBD1. V gave up 4 bases and J gave up 0 bases; unmatched junction bases: 4. CDR3 length: 15 amino acids. Germline CDR1 SEHNR, CDR2 FQNEAQ (reference sequence). CDR3 amino acids: CASSYGTASTDTQYF. The CDR3 DNA reads TGTGCCAGCAGCTACGGGACAGCCAGCACAGATACGCAGTATTTT.

As regards this clonotype: At one of its ends the junction is not consistent with the germline gene, which may arise from a read error. The chain carries TRBV12-3 or TRBV12-4 and TRBJ2-4, with a weak D call TRBD2 (6 bases). This CDR3 is built from 15 residues. The CDR3 DNA sequence: TGTGCCAGCAGTACGGAGGTACTAGCCAAAAACATTCAATACTTC. Encoded protein: CASSTEVLAKNIQYF.

As regards this clonotype: The missing conserved phenylalanine or tryptophan at the end of this CDR3 makes a read error likely. Because the CDR3's place on the DNA is in doubt, the DNA is left out and the CDR3 is given as listed by TCRdb. The chain links TRBV6-5 to TRBJ2-3; TRBD1, the table's D call, lacks a check against the DNA. Both ends counted, the CDR3 spans 12 residues. CDR1 and CDR2 from the germline V gene are MNHEY and SVGAGI. CDR3 in amino acids: CASRLGLGMEYL.

The chain links TRBV20-1 to TRBJ2-5, with D perhaps TRBD2 (6 bases). Germline loops: CDR1 DFQATT, CDR2 SNEGSKA (reference sequence). V was cut by 0 bases and J by 2 bases, with 16 bases left in between. The CDR3 is 16 amino acids. The CDR3 bases are TGCAGTGCTAGAGATCAGGGACGGGGGTCACAAGAGACCCAGTACTTC. Translated: CSARDQGRGSQETQYF.

With regard to this clonotype: Compared with germline, one end of the junction differs, possibly owing to a read error. V usage is TRBV29-1 and J usage is TRBJ2-3, with D uncertain. CDR3 size: 16 residues. The germline V gene encodes CDR1 SQVTM and CDR2 ANQGSEA. The CDR3 here is CNVETSQVGFADTQYF. In nucleotides, the CDR3 is TGCAACGTTGAAACCAGCCAAGTCGGTTTCGCAGATACTCAGTATTTT.

To note about this clonotype: Lacking the conserved final phenylalanine or tryptophan, this CDR3 likely reflects a read error. The genes are TRBV7-9 and TRBJ1-1; D call uncertain. The CDR3 runs 13 residues. Trimming took off 5 bases at V and 1 base at J, with 8 bases between the two ends. Looked up from germline, CDR1 is SEHNR and CDR2 is FQNEAQ (reference sequence). CDR3 coding DNA: TGTGCCAGCAGCCCGACCCAGAACACTGAAGCTTTCTAT. It translates to CASSPTQNTEAFY.

Notes on this clonotype: The germline gene is not matched at one end of the junction; a read error may be the cause. J is TRBJ1-5 and V is TRBV6-5; D is unclear. Germline V gives CDR1 MNHEY, CDR2 SVGAGI. CDR3 length equals 12 residues. CDR3 bases: TGTGCCAGTAGTTCCATAAATCAGCCCCAGCATTTT. The encoded protein is CASSSINQPQHF.

Of note for this clonotype: Without the conserved terminal phenylalanine or tryptophan, this CDR3 likely stems from a read error. The chain recombines TRBV11-2 with TRBJ2-5; the D is unclear. The CDR3 spans 14 residues. CDR1 SGHAT and CDR2 FQNNGV come from the germline V gene. As DNA, the CDR3 is TGTACCAGCACCCGTCTACTTGGTCCCGAGACCCAGTACTAC. Encoded protein: CTSTRLLGPETQYY.

This clonotype was observed many times. This chain connects TRBV20-1 to TRBJ2-3; D not certain. The CDR3 is 14 residues long. Germline lookup yields CDR1 DFQATT and CDR2 SNEGSKA (reference sequence). Trimming shortened V by 6 bases and J by 1 base, and 14 bases separated the two germline ends. The CDR3 loop is CSARFGPRTDTQYF. The CDR3, as DNA: TGCAGTGCCAGATTCGGACCACGCACAGATACGCAGTATTTT.

The genes are TRBV28 and TRBJ1-2, with a tentative D call TRBD1 (5 bases). The V and J ends lost 7 bases and 7 bases respectively, with 16 bases between them. The CDR3 is 13 residues long. Germline lookup yields CDR1 MDHEN and CDR2 SYDVKM. The CDR3 nucleotides are TGTGCCAGCACCAACTTGGGGGGGTCTGGCTACACCTTC. This gives the protein CASTNLGGSGYTF.

This chain joins TRBV6-5 and TRBJ2-3; 7 bases map to TRBD2. J was trimmed by 2 bases and V by 5 bases; bases with no gene match: 7. Germline values: CDR1 MNHEY, CDR2 SVGAGI. This CDR3 comprises 15 residues. In nucleotides, the CDR3 is TGTGCCAGCAGTCAGGGCGGGAGTGACACAGATACGCAGTATTTT. Its protein is CASSQGGSDTDTQYF.

For this clonotype: The junction shows a germline mismatch at one end, possibly a read error. This chain links TRBV29-1 with TRBJ2-7, with D perhaps being TRBD1 or TRBD2 (5 bases each). Germline assignment: CDR1 SQVTM and CDR2 ANQGSEA. The CDR3 sequence is 16 residues long. CDR3: CSVEGFSGTGSYEQHF. CDR3 in DNA: TGCAGCGTTGAGGGTTTTTCCGGGACGGGATCCTACGAGCAGCACTTC.

In regard to this clonotype: At one boundary the junction diverges from the germline segment, which might be a read error. For the CDR3, the DNA is TGTGCCATCAGTTTAGATCGGGATCAGCCCCAGCATTTT. Its translation: CAISLDRDQPQHF. The chain carries TRBV12-3 or TRBV12-4 and TRBJ1-5; D is ambiguous. The CDR3 spans 13 residues.

This clonotype is termed medium-sized. CDR3 coding DNA: TGTGCCAGCAGCTTAGGTTCGAAGCAGTACTTC. Protein sequence: CASSLGSKQYF. V and J are TRBV11-3 and TRBJ2-7; D remains ambiguous. Germline assignment: CDR1 SGHNT and CDR2 YENEEA. This CDR3 is built from 11 residues. Between the trimmed V and J ends, which lost 1 base and 8 bases, there was a span of 6 bases. Supplemented by reference TRBV11-3 and TRBJ2-7, the full variable domain reads EAGVVQSPRYKIIEKKQPVAFWCNPISGHNTLYWYLQNLGQGPELLIRYENEEAVDDSQLPKDRFSAERLKGVDSTLKIQPAELGDSAVYLCASSLGSKQYFGPGTRLTVT.

This clonotype has at least ten counts. The chain employs TRBV7-8 and TRBJ2-1; tentatively, D is TRBD1 (6 bases). The CDR3 length is 15 residues. Germline lookup yields CDR1 SGHVS and CDR2 FQNEAQ. Trimming shortened V by 4 bases and J by 2 bases, and 12 bases separated the two germline ends. In nucleotides, the CDR3 is TGTGCCAGCAGCTCACCCGGGACAACCTACAATGAGCAGTTCTTC. Translation: CASSSPGTTYNEQFF. Using reference TRBV7-8 and TRBJ2-1 for the parts outside the CDR3, the full variable domain is GAGVSQSPRYKVAKRGQDVALRCDPISGHVSLFWYQQALGQGPEFLTYFQNEAQLDKSGLPSDRFFAERPEGSVSTLKIQRTQQEDSAVYLCASSSPGTTYNEQFFGPGTRLTVL.

The rearrangement uses TRBV7-9 and TRBJ2-6; 9 nucleotides agree with TRBD1. CDR1 SEHNR and CDR2 FQNEAQ come from the germline V gene (reference sequence). With V trimmed by 4 bases and J by 4 bases, 5 bases remained unmatched. The CDR3 covers 16 residues. This chain's CDR3 is CASSSDRGAGANVLTF. In nucleotides, the CDR3 is TGTGCCAGCAGCTCGGACAGGGGTGCGGGGGCCAACGTCCTGACTTTC.

This clonotype was seen repeatedly, ten times or more. The chain has TRBV6-6 and TRBJ1-5; D is unclear. CDR1 is MNHNY and CDR2 is SVGAGI in the germline V gene (reference sequence). V lost 6 bases and J lost 2, with 20 bases in between. The length of the CDR3 is 17 residues. The CDR3 nucleotides are TGTGCCAGCAGGCCCCGGGTCACGGCGTTTGGCAATCAGCCCCAGCATTTT. Translation gives CASRPRVTAFGNQPQHF.

A remark on this clonotype: One junction end does not reproduce the germline sequence, and a read error may be involved. The chain is built from TRBV11-2 and TRBJ2-3; 8 positions agree with TRBD2. Looked up from germline, CDR1 is SGHAT and CDR2 is FQNNGV. The CDR3 loop spans 20 amino acids. CDR3 in DNA: TGTGTCAGCAGCTTATTTGCCGCGACTAGCGCGATGAGGGTTACAGATACGCAGTATTTT. This gives the protein CVSSLFAATSAMRVTDTQYF.